This T cell receptor beta chain was obtained from a study of T cell repertoires in cytomegalovirus infection. Study results and limitations: CMV-specific TCR beta clonotypes restricted by HLA-C dominated the ex vivo response. Cumulative public TCR beta family frequency identified carriers of CMV plus the relevant HLA.

V was trimmed by 5 bases and J by 4 bases, leaving 29 bases between them. There are 19 residues in the CDR3. The germline gives CDR1 SGHVS, CDR2 FQNEAQ. Each CDR3 protein gets one entry after TCRdb re-called the reads with MiXCR. This sample has nearly 650,000 distinct CDR3 sequences, with about 24% found just once. This clonotype was counted many times. Its target is not known. The chain carries TRBV7-8 and TRBJ2-5; D may correspond to TRBD1 or TRBD2 (5 bases each). This receptor was taken from a human donor in good health (CMV status not recorded). Some clones in this sample may be carry-over from other donors' samples. The sample was CD8+ T cells from PBMCs. CDR3 sequence (DNA): TGTGCCAGCAGCACAATTAGTGGTGGGGGTATTGTGGGGCCAGAGACCCAGTACTTC. This encodes CASSTISGGGIVGPETQYF.